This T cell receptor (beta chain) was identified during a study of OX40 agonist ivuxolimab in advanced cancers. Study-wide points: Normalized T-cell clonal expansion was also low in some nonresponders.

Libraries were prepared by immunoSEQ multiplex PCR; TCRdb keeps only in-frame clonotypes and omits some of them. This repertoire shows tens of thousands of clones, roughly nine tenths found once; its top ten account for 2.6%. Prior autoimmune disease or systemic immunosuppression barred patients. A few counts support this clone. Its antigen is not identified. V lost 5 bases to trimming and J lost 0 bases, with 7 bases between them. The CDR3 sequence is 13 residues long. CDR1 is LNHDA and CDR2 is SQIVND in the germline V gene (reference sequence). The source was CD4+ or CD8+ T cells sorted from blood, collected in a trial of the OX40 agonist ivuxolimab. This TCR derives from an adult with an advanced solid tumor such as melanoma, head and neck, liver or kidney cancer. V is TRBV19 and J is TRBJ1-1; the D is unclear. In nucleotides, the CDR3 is TGTGCCAGTAGTTTTCAGATGAACACTGAAGCTTTCTTT. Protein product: CASSFQMNTEAFF.